One sample yielded the 4 T cell receptor beta chains listed below, sequenced in a study of shared clonotypes between healthy human individuals. Generated by immunoSEQ multiplex PCR, the TCRdb table keeps only in-frame clones and is missing some. The sample records some 1,900,000 clones, about 94% being singletons. Terminally differentiated effector memory CD45RA+ cells were left out of the naive CD8 fraction, which was CD45RO-negative and positively selected for CCR7. The specimen was naive CD8+ T cells sorted from blood. These receptors all come from a man aged 18 to 35 in good health.

The genes are TRBV7-9 and TRBJ2-2, with 8 bases identical to TRBD1. This CDR3 has 16 amino acids. The V gene end was trimmed by 1 base and the J gene end by 6 bases; junction bases not matched to a gene: 7. The germline V gene has CDR1 SEHNR and CDR2 FQNEAQ (reference sequence). The CDR3 here is CASSLVLTGGPGELFF. As DNA, the CDR3 is TGTGCCAGCAGCTTAGTTCTTACAGGGGGTCCCGGGGAGCTGTTTTTT. The full variable domain, in which reference TRBV7-9 and TRBJ2-2 provide the parts outside the CDR3, is DTGVSQNPRHKITKRGQNVTFRCDPISEHNRLYWYRQTLGQGPEFLTYFQNEAQLEKSRLLSDRFSAERPKGSFSTLEIQRTEQGDSAMYLCASSLVLTGGPGELFFGEGSRLTVL.

The CDR3, as DNA: TGTGCCAGCAGTTTTAGGGGGACTGCGAGCGAGCAGTACTTC. Protein sequence: CASSFRGTASEQYF. The chain is built from TRBV28 and TRBJ2-7; either TRBD1 or TRBD2 may supply D (6 bases each). Looked up from germline, CDR1 is MDHEN and CDR2 is SYDVKM. The CDR3 extends over 14 amino acids. The V end was cut by 3 bases, the J end by 6 bases, with 15 bases between.

J is TRBJ2-3 and V is TRBV6-1; 7 bases agree with TRBD2. The CDR3 length is 16 residues. V was pared by 4 bases and J by 4 bases, with 11 bases of the junction left unmatched. The V gene's germline CDR1 is MNHNS and CDR2 SASEGT. Written as DNA, the CDR3 is TGTGCCAGCAGTGCCTTGGTGGCGGGGGTGGCAGATACGCAGTATTTT. Protein product: CASSALVAGVADTQYF.

This clone came up a few times. The chain combines TRBV30 with TRBJ1-1; TRBD1 is a possible D gene (5 bases). The CDR3 is made up of 14 amino acids. Looked up from germline, CDR1 is GTSNPN and CDR2 is SVGIG (reference sequence). V was clipped by 5 bases and J by 1 base, with 14 bases between them. The CDR3 spells CAWGQGVRNTEAFF. DNA for the CDR3: TGTGCCTGGGGCCAGGGAGTAAGGAACACTGAAGCTTTCTTT. Drawing the rest from reference TRBV30 and TRBJ1-1, the complete variable domain is SQTIHQWPATLVQPVGSPLSLECTVEGTSNPNLYWYRQAAGRGLQLLFYSVGIGQISSEVPQNLSASRPQDRQFILSSKKLLLSDSGFYLCAWGQGVRNTEAFFGQGTRLTVV.